This T cell receptor beta chain was recovered during a study of blood T cell repertoires in COVID-19. Overall study context: Specimens from acute and convalescent COVID-19 originated in the United States, Italy and Spain. PBMCs, B-cell-depleted T cells, or T cells were the source of the cDNA or gDNA that made up the material.

V lost 4 bases and J 7 bases, leaving 10 bases between the germline ends. The germline gives CDR1 SGHAT, CDR2 FQNNGV. This CDR3 is 12 amino acids long. In the source study's methods: Researchers report that nucleated cell counts were estimated from reference gene primer amplification. Measured with immunoSEQ multiplex PCR; TCRdb has only the in-frame clones, and not every one. For V, J and clone size, that table is used; D and trimming come from the DNA. The data contain approximately 450,000 clones, approximately 90% of them singletons. The genes are TRBV11-2 and TRBJ1-2; D is perhaps TRBD1 (5 bases). The sequence was collected from a woman in her twenties or thirties with acute or convalescent COVID-19. Source material: peripheral blood. Written as DNA, the CDR3 is TGTGCCAGCAGCTCCGGCAGGGTTGGCTACACCTTC. Translating it yields CASSSGRVGYTF.